These 26 T cell receptor beta chains came from one sample sequenced in a study of regulatory T cells (dated by TCRdb to 2016 to 2019). No antigen has been identified for these receptors. The library was built by means of the immunoSEQ multiplex PCR assay. For the multiplex PCR, 52 forward TRBV primers and 13 reverse TRBJ primers were used, and amplification bias was corrected with both assay-based and computational methods. Entries here come from immuneACCESS through TCRdb and include only in-frame sequences with V and J called. Some clones fail to appear in such tables; in the studies checked, an unresolved V gene covers under half of the shortfall, and the cause of the remainder is unknown. Counted in this sample were some 29,000 clones; about nine tenths of them appeared once. 1.5% to 1.9% of the sample goes to the ten largest clones. Study-wide conclusions, independent of this receptor: Conventional CD4+ T cells from CD3G-deficient patients were enriched for hydrophobic residues at CDR3 positions 6 and 7, suggesting more self-reactive specificities.

Sequencing was carried out using conventional CD4+ T cells sorted from blood. The origin of the receptors is a person aged 18 to 29 with CD3G deficiency.

This sequence joins TRBV19 and TRBJ2-1; 9 bases agree with TRBD2. Germline V lookup: CDR1 LNHDA, CDR2 SQIVND (reference sequence). CDR3 length: 16 residues. The V and J ends lost 3 bases and 9 bases, in that order; junction bases with no gene match: 12. For the CDR3, the DNA is TGTGCCAGTAGTATTCGCGGGAGGGCCCTCGGGGGTGAGCAGTTCTTC. This sequence encodes CASSIRGRALGGEQFF.

The genes are TRBV29-1 and TRBJ2-1, with 12 nucleotides matching TRBD2. The CDR3 has 15 residues. The V segment lost 4 bases and the J segment 8 bases; nucleotides outside the gene matches: 9. Germline values: CDR1 SQVTM, CDR2 ANQGSEA. Here the CDR3 reads CSVGGLAGTSDEQFF. The CDR3 DNA is TGCAGCGTTGGTGGACTAGCGGGAACTAGTGATGAGCAGTTCTTC.

V is TRBV7-2 and J is TRBJ1-1; 7 bases are shared with TRBD1. Germline V gives CDR1 SGHTA, CDR2 FQGNSA. Losses at the gene ends were 2 bases for V and 8 bases for J; bases not matched to a gene: 8. CDR3 length: 14 residues. CDR3 sequence (DNA): TGTGCCAGCAGCTTAATGCCGACAGGGTTGGAAGCTTTCTTT. Its protein is CASSLMPTGLEAFF.

The chain recombines TRBV11-3 with TRBJ1-1; no reliable D call. The CDR3 has 13 amino acids. Trimming pared 1 base from V and 4 bases from J, leaving 7 bases between. CDR1 and CDR2 from the germline V gene are SGHNT and YENEEA. The CDR3 coding sequence is TGTGCCAGCAGCTTAGTCTTTGGCACTGAAGCTTTCTTT. Protein product: CASSLVFGTEAFF.

The chain uses TRBV6-6 and TRBJ1-5; D is possibly TRBD1 (6 bases). The CDR3 is made up of 15 amino acids. Trimming removed 7 bases at V and 5 bases at J, with 18 bases between. Germline V CDR1 and CDR2: MNHNY, SVGAGI (reference sequence). The CDR3 region is CASNPGQPGHQPQHF. For the CDR3, the DNA is TGTGCCAGCAACCCGGGACAACCCGGGCATCAGCCCCAGCATTTT.

The chain carries TRBV25-1 and TRBJ1-1; TRBD1 might be the D (6 bases). Deletions cut 5 bases from V and 4 bases from J, with 17 bases between. Germline V gene lookup returns CDR1 MGHDK and CDR2 SYGVNS. The CDR3 sequence is 15 residues long. The chain's CDR3 is CASSNPGGLGTEAFF. DNA for the CDR3: TGTGCCAGCAGTAACCCCGGGGGGCTCGGCACTGAAGCTTTCTTT.

The chain is built from TRBV6-1 and TRBJ1-4; D is perhaps TRBD1 (6 bases). V lost 6 bases and J lost 8, with 13 bases in between. The CDR3 totals 13 residues. Germline CDR1 and CDR2: MNHNS and SASEGT. The CDR3 coding sequence is TGTGCCAGCAGCGGCAGGGGTAACGAAAAACTGTTTTTT. This gives the protein CASSGRGNEKLFF.

The rearrangement uses TRBV23-1 and TRBJ2-4; 13 positions agree with TRBD2. TRBV23-1 carries the ORF label, with uncertain function. The CDR3 contains 20 residues. With 3 bases clipped from V and 0 bases from J, the junction kept 11 bases outside the gene matches. This CDR3 is CASSHPPLTSGGPAKNIQYF. The CDR3 DNA reads as TGCGCCAGCAGTCACCCCCCGTTGACTAGCGGGGGGCCAGCCAAAAACATTCAGTACTTC.

In its sample, this clone was seen once. The chain carries TRBV4-1 and TRBJ2-3, with 8 bases lining up with TRBD2. V was clipped by 2 bases and J by 6 bases; unmatched bases: 4. CDR3 length: 14 amino acids. Germline V gene lookup returns CDR1 MGHRA and CDR2 YSYEKL. CDR3 residues: CASSQPGRGDTQYF. In DNA form, the CDR3 reads TGCGCCAGCAGCCAACCCGGGAGGGGCGATACGCAGTATTTT.

CDR3 amino acids: CARPQSGRFYNEQFF. CDR3 coding DNA: TGTGCCAGACCCCAAAGCGGGAGGTTCTACAATGAGCAGTTCTTC. The chain has TRBV19 and TRBJ2-1; 9 bases match TRBD2. V shed 9 bases and J 3 bases; nucleotides not matched to a gene: 9. CDR1 is LNHDA, CDR2 SQIVND, per germline (reference sequence). The CDR3 extends over 15 amino acids.

The J gene is TRBJ2-7, the V gene TRBV5-1; 8 bases align to TRBD1. Per the germline V gene, CDR1 is SGHRS and CDR2 is YFSETQ. The J segment lost 7 bases and the V segment lost 2 bases, leaving 11 bases of the junction unmatched. The CDR3 has 15 residues. This chain's CDR3 is CASSFPDRGRIEQYF. CDR3 nucleotide sequence: TGCGCCAGCAGCTTCCCCGACAGGGGAAGAATAGAGCAGTACTTC.

The J gene is TRBJ2-1, the V gene TRBV18; D unresolved. The CDR3 contains 11 residues. V shed 6 bases and J shed 7 bases, with 7 bases lying between them. Germline V gene lookup returns CDR1 KGHSH and CDR2 LQKENI. The CDR3 nucleotides are TGTGCCAGCTCTCCCGGGAATGAGCAGTTCTTC. Amino acids: CASSPGNEQFF.

V gene TRBV28 combines with J gene TRBJ2-7; 7 bases line up with TRBD2. V trimming: 7 bases; J trimming: 3 bases; junction bases outside the gene matches: 9. Germline CDR1 is MDHEN and CDR2 is SYDVKM. The CDR3 spans 14 residues. For the CDR3, the DNA is TGTGCCAGCAAACCGGGACTACAAAACTACGAGCAGTACTTC. Encoded protein: CASKPGLQNYEQYF.

V usage is TRBV5-1 and J usage is TRBJ2-6; TRBD1 might be the D (6 bases). Trimming took off 0 bases at V and 1 base at J, with 17 bases between the two ends. Per germline, CDR1 SGHRS and CDR2 YFSETQ. CDR3 length: 19 amino acids. The CDR3 is CASSLGTGIGHSGANVLTF. CDR3 coding DNA: TGCGCCAGCAGCTTGGGAACAGGGATCGGCCATTCTGGGGCCAACGTCCTGACTTTC.

This chain connects TRBV5-1 to TRBJ1-1; weak D call: TRBD1 (5 bases). Germline CDR1 SGHRS, CDR2 YFSETQ. The CDR3 has 14 residues. Trimming removed 0 bases from V and 6 bases from J, with 12 bases in between. The CDR3 coding sequence is TGCGCCAGCAGCTTGGGGGGCAGGGTCGCTGAAGCTTTCTTT. As protein: CASSLGGRVAEAFF.

The gene calls are TRBV6-1 and TRBJ2-7; D uncertain. CDR3 length: 13 residues. V was trimmed by 4 bases and J by 0 bases, leaving 7 bases between them. The germline V gene encodes CDR1 MNHNS and CDR2 SASEGT. For the CDR3, the DNA is TGTGCCAGCAGTGGGGGATACTCCTACGAGCAGTACTTC. It codes for CASSGGYSYEQYF.

This chain connects TRBV5-6 to TRBJ2-3; D is unclear. This CDR3 is built from 13 residues. Germline V gene sequence: CDR1 SGHDT, CDR2 YYEEEE. V lost 2 bases and J 6 bases, leaving 10 bases between the germline ends. In DNA form, the CDR3 reads TGTGCCAGCAGCTTAAATCCCGGGGATACGCAGTATTTT. Protein sequence: CASSLNPGDTQYF.

The chain combines TRBV18 with TRBJ2-1, with D maybe TRBD2 (5 bases). The CDR3 consists of 16 residues. V gave up 6 bases and J gave up 9 bases, with 24 bases separating them. The germline gives CDR1 KGHSH, CDR2 LQKENI. For the CDR3, the DNA is TGTGCCAGCTCTCCCGAGGGATGGTCGGCTACCGGTGAGCAGTTCTTC. This codes for CASSPEGWSATGEQFF.

This clone appeared a single time. The chain combines TRBV28 with TRBJ2-7, with TRBD2 matching over 9 bases. The CDR3 covers 13 residues. Trimming cost V 8 bases and J 4 bases; bases outside gene matches: 6. Germline CDR1 and CDR2: MDHEN and SYDVKM. The CDR3 loop is CASVSGSQYEQYF. As DNA, the CDR3 is TGTGCCAGCGTTAGCGGGAGTCAATACGAGCAGTACTTC.

The rearrangement links TRBV9 to TRBJ2-1, with D maybe TRBD1 (5 bases). CDR3 length: 14 amino acids. V lost 8 bases, J lost 0 bases, and 12 bases lay in between. Germline values: CDR1 SGDLS, CDR2 YYNGEE. The CDR3 region has the DNA TGTGCCAGTTCGAAGGGGAACTCCTACAATGAGCAGTTCTTC. This translates into CASSKGNSYNEQFF.

The chain uses TRBV28 and TRBJ1-2, with TRBD1 identical over 10 bases. Germline CDR1 and CDR2: MDHEN and SYDVKM. Trimming cost V 6 bases and J 5 bases; bases outside gene matches: 12. This CDR3 comprises 16 residues. CDR3 loop: CASSSSGTGESYGYTF. The CDR3 DNA sequence: TGTGCCAGCAGCTCATCCGGGACAGGGGAATCATATGGCTACACCTTC.

The rearrangement uses TRBV7-9 and TRBJ2-2, with D hard to call. Germline V CDR1 and CDR2: SEHNR, FQNEAQ (reference sequence). This CDR3 is 15 amino acids long. With 2 bases removed from V and 12 bases from J, the gap between germline ends came to 19 bases. CDR3 DNA: TGTGCCAGCAGCTTATTTGAACGGGCACCGGCGAAGCTGTTTTTT. The encoded protein is CASSLFERAPAKLFF.

The CDR3, as DNA: TGTGCCAGCAGCCCAGGTAGCGGGAGTGACTCTAGCACAGATACGCAGTATTTT. As protein: CASSPGSGSDSSTDTQYF. The chain joins TRBV7-2 to TRBJ2-3; TRBD2 aligns across 9 bases. In germline, CDR1 is SGHTA, CDR2 FQGNSA. The CDR3 contains 18 residues. Trimming at V came to 5 bases and at J to 0 bases, leaving 12 bases not matched to a gene.

This chain connects TRBV28 to TRBJ1-1, with 10 bases identical to TRBD1. The CDR3 sequence is 15 residues long. V gave up 4 bases and J gave up 0 bases; unmatched junction bases: 2. In germline, CDR1 is MDHEN, CDR2 SYDVKM. CDR3 region: CASSSTGGLNTEAFF. For the CDR3, the DNA is TGTGCCAGCAGTTCGACAGGGGGCTTGAACACTGAAGCTTTCTTT.

This chain joins TRBV7-9 and TRBJ2-5; perhaps TRBD2 as D (6 bases). The CDR3 runs to 12 residues. The V and J ends lost 5 bases and 5 bases respectively, with 9 bases between them. In germline, CDR1 is SEHNR, CDR2 FQNEAQ (reference sequence). CDR3 protein: CASSISGETQYF. As DNA, the CDR3 is TGTGCCAGCAGCATCAGCGGGGAGACCCAGTACTTC.

The V and J genes are TRBV10-3 and TRBJ2-3; weak D call: TRBD1 (7 bases). V was pared by 6 bases and J by 3 bases, with 10 bases between. The CDR3 sequence is 13 residues long. Germline V CDR1 and CDR2: ENHRY, SYGVKD. CDR3 residues: CAIREGQTDTQYF. DNA for the CDR3: TGTGCCATCAGGGAGGGACAGACAGATACGCAGTATTTT.